Below are 10 T cell receptor beta chains sequenced from a single sample in a study of T cell changes during pregnancy in multiple sclerosis. The data were produced by immunoSEQ multiplex PCR, yet TCRdb's version contains in-frame clones alone and is incomplete. The sample holds 70,000 to 90,000 clones, 85% to 95% seen once. The sequences come from peripheral blood, collected in the first trimester of pregnancy. The receptors derive from a female donor with multiple sclerosis, enrolled in a pregnancy study.

The V and J genes are TRBV2 and TRBJ1-5; 9 nucleotides match TRBD1. Germline V lookup: CDR1 SNHLY, CDR2 FYNNEI. Trimming at V came to 10 bases and at J to 1 base, leaving 11 bases not matched to a gene. CDR3 size: 16 residues. CDR3 in DNA: TGTGCCACCCAGGACAGGGGAGGTACGAGCAATCAGCCCCAGCATTTT. Encoded protein: CATQDRGGTSNQPQHF.

This chain uses TRBV19 with TRBJ2-1; 11 positions agree with TRBD2. The CDR3 sequence is 15 residues long. J was trimmed by 1 base and V by 7 bases; bases with no gene match: 3. Germline V gene data show CDR1 as LNHDA and CDR2 as SQIVND (reference sequence). As DNA, the CDR3 is TGTGCCAGTAAATCTAGCGGGGGGTCCTACAATGAGCAGTTCTTC. The encoded protein is CASKSSGGSYNEQFF.

The V call is TRBV7-3, the J call TRBJ2-1; TRBD2 matches at 7 bases. The CDR3 is 17 amino acids. Per germline, CDR1 SGHTA and CDR2 FQGTGA. V lost 5 bases, J lost 6 bases, and 16 bases stayed unmatched. DNA of the CDR3: TGTGCCAGCAGCCGTCGGGGAAGCGGGATTATGAGCAATGAGCAGTTCTTC. It encodes CASSRRGSGIMSNEQFF. Supplemented by reference TRBV7-3 and TRBJ2-1, the full variable domain reads GAGVSQTPSNKVTEKGKYVELRCDPISGHTALYWYRQSLGQGPEFLIYFQGTGAADDSGLPNDRFFAVRPEGSVSTLKIQRTERGDSAVYLCASSRRGSGIMSNEQFFGPGTRLTVL.

V is TRBV5-1 and J is TRBJ2-7; a possible D gene is TRBD1 (7 bases). The CDR3 runs 16 residues. Germline assignment: CDR1 SGHRS and CDR2 YFSETQ. V was trimmed by 0 bases and J by 0 bases, leaving 13 bases between them. CDR3 residues: CASSLAAGQRSYEQYF. CDR3 in DNA: TGCGCCAGCAGCTTGGCCGCGGGACAGCGCTCCTACGAGCAGTACTTC. Together with reference TRBV5-1 and TRBJ2-7, the CDR3 gives the full variable domain: KAGVTQTPRYLIKTRGQQVTLSCSPISGHRSVSWYQQTPGQGLQFLFEYFSETQRNKGNFPGRFSGRQFSNSRSEMNVSTLELGDSALYLCASSLAAGQRSYEQYFGPGTRLTVT.

CDR3 in DNA: TGTGCCAGCAGCTTGGGCGACAGGGGAGAAGCTTTCTTT. Translation: CASSLGDRGEAFF. The gene calls are TRBV5-4 and TRBJ1-1; 8 bases line up with TRBD1. The CDR3 covers 13 residues. Germline CDR1 reads SGHNT; CDR2 reads YYREEE (reference sequence). V shed 0 bases and J 8 bases; nucleotides not matched to a gene: 3. The full variable domain, rest sourced from reference TRBV5-4 and TRBJ1-1, is ETGVTQSPTHLIKTRGQQVTLRCSSQSGHNTVSWYQQALGQGPQFIFQYYREEENGRGNFPPRFSGLQFPNYSSELNVNALELDDSALYLCASSLGDRGEAFFGQGTRLTVV.

This clone was counted once. The chain uses TRBV29-1 and TRBJ1-4, with D possibly matching TRBD1 (6 bases). Between the trimmed V and J ends, which lost 5 bases and 4 bases, there was a span of 11 bases. This CDR3 has 13 residues. Per the germline V gene, CDR1 is SQVTM and CDR2 is ANQGSEA. CDR3 DNA: TGCAGCGTTATACAGGGAGTTAATGAAAAACTGTTTTTT. Its protein is CSVIQGVNEKLFF.

The genes are TRBV6-1 and TRBJ2-2; 14 bases agree with TRBD2. This CDR3 contains 15 residues. Germline CDR1 and CDR2: MNHNS and SASEGT. V lost 7 bases and J lost 6; bases outside the gene matches: 4. The CDR3 loop is CASTPTSGRAGELFF. In DNA, the CDR3 is TGTGCCAGCACCCCGACTAGCGGGAGGGCCGGGGAGCTGTTTTTT.

J is TRBJ2-1 and V is TRBV10-1, with 7 bases matching TRBD1. This CDR3 is built from 16 residues. With V trimmed by 0 bases and J by 7 bases, 9 bases remained unmatched. CDR1 and CDR2 (germline): WNHNN, SYGVQD (reference sequence). Here the CDR3 reads CASSESAQGDVNEQFF. Here the CDR3 DNA reads TGCGCCAGCAGTGAGTCCGCCCAGGGGGATGTGAATGAGCAGTTCTTC.

CDR3 sequence: CATSRDRSADRVRQPQHF. The CDR3 nucleotides are TGTGCCACCAGCAGAGATAGATCTGCGGACAGGGTCAGGCAGCCCCAGCATTTT. This chain links TRBV15 with TRBJ1-5; the match to TRBD1 covers 8 bases. CDR3 length equals 18 residues. Germline assignment: CDR1 LNHNV and CDR2 YYDKDF (reference sequence). Trimming took 0 bases from V and 7 from J; bases not matched to a gene: 14. The full variable domain, with the rest looked up from reference TRBV15 and TRBJ1-5, is DAMVIQNPRYQVTQFGKPVTLSCSQTLNHNVMYWYQQKSSQAPKLLFHYYDKDFNNEADTPDNFQSRRPNTSFCFLDIRSPGLGDTAMYLCATSRDRSADRVRQPQHFGDGTRLSIL.

Here the CDR3 DNA reads TGTGCCAGCAGCAAAAGACAGGAATCTGAAGCTTTCTTT. This gives the protein CASSKRQESEAFF. V usage is TRBV5-4 and J usage is TRBJ1-1, with a weak D call TRBD1 (6 bases). Looked up from germline, CDR1 is SGHNT and CDR2 is YYREEE (reference sequence). Trimming shortened V by 4 bases and J by 6 bases, and 13 bases separated the two germline ends. This CDR3 has 13 amino acids.